The 24 T cell receptor beta chains listed next were all sequenced from one sample in a study of cytomegalovirus exposure and HLA in healthy donors. Use of 60 Vbeta and 13 Jbeta primers characterized the PCR. TCRdb keeps only in-frame clones here, not all; method: immunoSEQ multiplex PCR. The sample yields roughly 110,000 clones, about two thirds seen once. Material for sequencing was PBMCs. The receptors come from a female donor in good health and CMV-seronegative.

J is TRBJ2-5 and V is TRBV6-5; 12 nucleotides agree with TRBD2. The J call may be in error: the DNA end matches TRBJ2-7 better. The CDR3 totals 15 residues. Germline assignment: CDR1 MNHEY and CDR2 SVGAGI. This CDR3 reads CASSRGLAGIYEQYF. The CDR3 region has the DNA TGTGCCAGCAGCCGGGGACTAGCGGGCATCTACGAGCAGTACTTC.

V and J are TRBV7-8 and TRBJ1-4, with D perhaps matching TRBD1 (6 bases). The CDR3 consists of 16 residues. Germline CDR1 reads SGHVS; CDR2 reads FQNEAQ. Trimming stripped 2 bases from V and 8 bases from J, with 18 bases between. The CDR3, as DNA: TGTGCCAGCAGCTTACCACCCAGGGGTTTTTACGAAAAACTGTTTTTT. Its protein product is CASSLPPRGFYEKLFF.

The genes are TRBV6-1 and TRBJ1-4; TRBD1 is a possible D gene (5 bases). Germline values: CDR1 MNHNS, CDR2 SASEGT. This CDR3 spans 15 amino acids. Trimming shortened V by 1 base and J by 0 bases, and 6 bases separated the two germline ends. DNA for the CDR3: TGTGCCAGCAGTGAAGGGACAACAACTAATGAAAAACTGTTTTTT. Translated: CASSEGTTTNEKLFF.

This sequence joins TRBV28 and TRBJ2-7; 9 bases align to TRBD1. The trim removed 2 bases at V and 3 bases at J, leaving 2 bases unmatched. The CDR3 has 14 residues. The germline V gene encodes CDR1 MDHEN and CDR2 SYDVKM. CDR3 nucleotide sequence: TGTGCCAGCAGTTTAGGGACAGGGTTCTACGAGCAGTACTTC. Residues: CASSLGTGFYEQYF.

CDR3 residues: CASSLGTGFHNEQFF. The DNA for the CDR3 is TGCGCCAGCAGCTTGGGGACAGGGTTCCACAATGAGCAGTTCTTC. The V and J genes are TRBV5-1 and TRBJ2-1; 8 nucleotides line up with TRBD1. Germline trimming cut 0 bases from V and 5 bases from J; bases unmatched to any gene: 4. Germline-derived CDR1 and CDR2 are SGHRS and YFSETQ. This CDR3 region has 15 residues. Complete variable domain (other parts from reference TRBV5-1 and TRBJ2-1): KAGVTQTPRYLIKTRGQQVTLSCSPISGHRSVSWYQQTPGQGLQFLFEYFSETQRNKGNFPGRFSGRQFSNSRSEMNVSTLELGDSALYLCASSLGTGFHNEQFFGPGTRLTVL.

The chain couples TRBV5-1 to TRBJ2-3; 7 nucleotides agree with TRBD1. The trim removed 0 bases at V and 4 bases at J, leaving 8 bases unmatched. The germline gives CDR1 SGHRS, CDR2 YFSETQ. This CDR3 is 16 amino acids long. CDR3 residues: CASSLAGTDRADTQYF. CDR3 nucleotides: TGCGCCAGCAGCTTGGCTGGGACAGATCGCGCAGATACGCAGTATTTT.

The chain carries TRBV2 and TRBJ2-1, with D possibly being TRBD2 (5 bases). V was trimmed by 7 bases and J by 8 bases, leaving 15 bases between them. The CDR3 spans 13 residues. Germline values: CDR1 SNHLY, CDR2 FYNNEI. The CDR3 reads CASNQERQHEQFF. Here the CDR3 DNA reads TGTGCCAGCAACCAGGAGCGGCAGCATGAGCAGTTCTTC.

The V gene is TRBV7-3, the J gene TRBJ2-5, with D possibly TRBD1 on 6 matching bases. V lost 1 base to trimming and J lost 0 bases, with 12 bases between them. This CDR3 comprises 16 residues. Germline V gene sequence: CDR1 SGHTA, CDR2 FQGTGA. Here the CDR3 DNA reads TGTGCCAGCAGCTTAAATCCTCCAGGGGACCAAGAGACCCAGTACTTC. Protein: CASSLNPPGDQETQYF.

The rearrangement joins TRBV18 to TRBJ2-1; D might be TRBD1 (6 bases). Germline V gene lookup returns CDR1 KGHSH and CDR2 LQKENI. Trimming shortened V by 5 bases and J by 4 bases, and 6 bases separated the two germline ends. The CDR3 spans 12 residues. For the CDR3, the DNA is TGTGCCAGCTCAGACAGGTACAATGAGCAGTTCTTC. Amino acids: CASSDRYNEQFF.

The chain is built from TRBV10-3 and TRBJ1-1; D unresolved. Germline V gene data show CDR1 as ENHRY and CDR2 as SYGVKD. V was shortened by 10 bases and J by 4 bases, with 16 bases between the two germline ends. The CDR3 spans 13 residues. The CDR3 here is CATAVGEGTEAFF. Written as DNA, the CDR3 is TGTGCCACCGCGGTTGGGGAGGGCACTGAAGCTTTCTTT.

For this clone: Mismatch with germline at one junction end may stem from a read error. V and J are TRBV7-8 and TRBJ2-1, with a weak D call TRBD2 (5 bases). CDR3 size: 9 residues. CDR1 is SGHVS and CDR2 is FQNEAQ in the germline V gene. CDR3 amino acids: CASSPGAVF. The CDR3 DNA reads as TGTGCCAGCAGCCCCGGAGCGGTCTTC.

The rearrangement joins TRBV27 to TRBJ2-7; no clear D gene. V was clipped by 3 bases and J by 10 bases, with 19 bases between them. The germline V gene has CDR1 MNHEY and CDR2 SMNVEV (reference sequence). CDR3 length: 14 residues. As DNA, the CDR3 is TGTGCCAGCAGTTTCACACCTCTTTCTCCATATCAGTACTTC. Amino acids: CASSFTPLSPYQYF.

This chain connects TRBV6-4 to TRBJ2-3; 9 nucleotides agree with TRBD2. There are 16 residues in the CDR3. CDR1 and CDR2 (germline): MRHNA, SNTAGT. J was trimmed by 1 base and V by 3 bases; bases with no gene match: 5. The CDR3, as DNA: TGTGCCAGCAGTGAAGGGGTAGCGGGAGGCACAGATACGCAGTATTTT. Its protein is CASSEGVAGGTDTQYF.

This chain connects TRBV29-1 to TRBJ1-2; weak D call: TRBD1 (6 bases). This CDR3 spans 15 amino acids. Germline V lookup: CDR1 SQVTM, CDR2 ANQGSEA. Trimming pared 6 bases from V and 0 bases from J, leaving 17 bases between. Here the CDR3 reads CSVRNDRRTNYGYTF. In nucleotides, the CDR3 is TGCAGCGTCAGAAACGACAGGAGAACTAACTATGGCTACACCTTC.

The V call is TRBV5-4, the J call TRBJ2-3, with D uncertain. Trimming left V 4 bases short and J 1 base short, with 7 bases between. Per germline, CDR1 SGHNT and CDR2 YYREEE (reference sequence). The CDR3 spans 13 residues. In nucleotides, the CDR3 is TGTGCCAGCAGCCCGTTCCGCACAGATACGCAGTATTTT. It encodes CASSPFRTDTQYF.

This rearrangement joins TRBV5-4 to TRBJ2-7; 10 bases agree with TRBD2. The CDR3 sequence is 15 residues long. CDR1 and CDR2 from the germline V gene are SGHNT and YYREEE (reference sequence). V lost 4 bases, J lost 5 bases, and 9 bases stayed unmatched. CDR3 nucleotides: TGTGCCAGCAGCGTAGCGGGAGGACGGATCCACGAGCAGTACTTC. This gives the protein CASSVAGGRIHEQYF.

DNA of the CDR3: TGTGCCAGCAGTTTAGCCCGCGGGGGGAGAATCTATGGCTACACCTTC. Amino acid sequence: CASSLARGGRIYGYTF. V and J are TRBV27 and TRBJ1-2, with a tentative D call TRBD1 (5 bases). There are 16 residues in the CDR3. The V and J ends lost 2 bases and 4 bases respectively, with 17 bases between them. The germline gives CDR1 MNHEY, CDR2 SMNVEV (reference sequence).

The rearrangement uses TRBV5-1 and TRBJ2-7, with 9 positions matching TRBD1. Germline assignment: CDR1 SGHRS and CDR2 YFSETQ. The V gene end was trimmed by 0 bases and the J gene end by 7 bases; junction bases not matched to a gene: 5. The CDR3 consists of 14 residues. CDR3 residues: CASSLEGTGLEQYF. DNA for the CDR3: TGCGCCAGCAGCTTGGAAGGGACAGGGCTTGAGCAGTACTTC.

CDR3 nucleotides: TGTGCCAGCAGTGTCCTGGAGGAAGCCGGGGAGCTGTTTTTT. Its protein is CASSVLEEAGELFF. The chain employs TRBV6-1 and TRBJ2-2; weak D call: TRBD2 (5 bases). The V end was cut by 4 bases, the J end by 6 bases, with 12 bases between. The CDR3 spans 14 residues. The V gene's germline CDR1 is MNHNS and CDR2 SASEGT.

The gene calls are TRBV6-1 and TRBJ1-6; D is perhaps TRBD1 (5 bases). CDR1 is MNHNS, CDR2 SASEGT, per germline. The CDR3 has 14 residues. The V end was cut by 8 bases, the J end by 0 bases, with 8 bases between. CDR3 sequence reads: CASGGSSYNSPLHF. As DNA, the CDR3 is TGTGCCAGCGGGGGGAGCTCCTATAATTCACCCCTCCACTTT.

V and J are TRBV28 and TRBJ2-5; possible D gene TRBD2, 5 bases. V was cut by 6 bases and J by 1 base, with 15 bases left in between. Looked up from germline, CDR1 is MDHEN and CDR2 is SYDVKM. The CDR3 length is 15 residues. CDR3 nucleotide sequence: TGTGCCAGCAGCTCTCCGGGAAGTGTCCAAGAGACCCAGTACTTC. Translated: CASSSPGSVQETQYF.

J is TRBJ2-5 and V is TRBV13, with D maybe TRBD1 (6 bases). Germline CDR1 and CDR2: PRHDT and FYEKMQ (reference sequence). The CDR3 extends over 13 amino acids. V was clipped by 7 bases and J by 4 bases, with 13 bases between them. In nucleotides, the CDR3 is TGTGCCAGCAAACAACAGGGAAGAGAGACCCAGTACTTC. It translates to CASKQQGRETQYF.

In this sample, this clone turned up a few times. The rearrangement uses TRBV6-4 and TRBJ2-1; TRBD2 matches 7 bases. This CDR3 region has 16 residues. The V segment lost 0 bases and the J segment 5 bases; nucleotides outside the gene matches: 7. CDR1 is MRHNA and CDR2 is SNTAGT in the germline V gene. CDR3 in DNA: TGTGCCAGCAGTGACTCGGGGGGGGTGGGAGACAATGAGCAGTTCTTC. This encodes CASSDSGGVGDNEQFF.

This sequence joins TRBV29-1 and TRBJ2-1; 11 bases are shared with TRBD2. In germline, CDR1 is SQVTM, CDR2 ANQGSEA. This CDR3 has 14 amino acids. The ends lost 3 bases at V and 6 bases at J; junction bases unmatched: 4. The CDR3 nucleotides read TGCAGCGTTGACGTAGCGGGAGGGGCCAATGAGCAGTTCTTC. It codes for CSVDVAGGANEQFF.